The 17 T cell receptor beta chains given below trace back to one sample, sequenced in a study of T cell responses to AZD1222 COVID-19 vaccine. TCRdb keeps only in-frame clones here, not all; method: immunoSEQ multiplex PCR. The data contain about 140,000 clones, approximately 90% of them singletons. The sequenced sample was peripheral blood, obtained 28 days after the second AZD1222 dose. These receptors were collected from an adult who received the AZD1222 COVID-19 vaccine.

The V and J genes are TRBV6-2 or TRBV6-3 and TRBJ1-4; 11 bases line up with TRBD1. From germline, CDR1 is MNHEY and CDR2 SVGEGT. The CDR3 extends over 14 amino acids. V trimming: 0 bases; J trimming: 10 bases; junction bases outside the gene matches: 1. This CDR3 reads CASSYSGTGGKLFF. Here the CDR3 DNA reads TGTGCCAGCAGTTACTCCGGGACAGGGGGAAAACTGTTTTTT.

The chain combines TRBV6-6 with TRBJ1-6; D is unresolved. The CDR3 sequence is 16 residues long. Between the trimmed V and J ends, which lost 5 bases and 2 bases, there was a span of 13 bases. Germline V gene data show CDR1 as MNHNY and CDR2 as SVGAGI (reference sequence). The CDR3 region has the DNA TGTGCCAGCAGTCGAGGGTCGCGAACCTATAATTCACCCCTCCACTTT. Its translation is CASSRGSRTYNSPLHF.

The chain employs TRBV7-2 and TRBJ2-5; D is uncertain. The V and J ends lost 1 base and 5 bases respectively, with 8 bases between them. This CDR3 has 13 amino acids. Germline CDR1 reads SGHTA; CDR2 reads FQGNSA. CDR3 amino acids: CASSLEFSETQYF. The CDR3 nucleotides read TGTGCCAGCAGCTTAGAGTTTAGTGAGACCCAGTACTTC.

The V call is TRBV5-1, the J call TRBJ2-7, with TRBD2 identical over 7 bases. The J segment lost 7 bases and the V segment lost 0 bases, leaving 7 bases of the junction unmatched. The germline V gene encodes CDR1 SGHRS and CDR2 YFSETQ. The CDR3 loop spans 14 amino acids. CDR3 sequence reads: CASSLVGGAGEQYF. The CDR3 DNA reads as TGCGCCAGCAGCTTGGTGGGAGGGGCAGGGGAGCAGTACTTC.

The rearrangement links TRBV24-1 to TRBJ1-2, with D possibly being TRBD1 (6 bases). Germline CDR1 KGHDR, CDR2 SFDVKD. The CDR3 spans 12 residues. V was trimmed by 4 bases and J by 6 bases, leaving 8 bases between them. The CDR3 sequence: CATSDAGDGYTF. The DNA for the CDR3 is TGTGCCACCAGTGACGCAGGGGATGGCTACACCTTC.

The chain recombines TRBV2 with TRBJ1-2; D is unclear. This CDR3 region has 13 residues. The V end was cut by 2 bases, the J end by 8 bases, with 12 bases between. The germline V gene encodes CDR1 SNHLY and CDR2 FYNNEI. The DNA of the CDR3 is TGTGCCAGCAGTGAAAGTCAGAAGAAGGGCTACACCTTC. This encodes CASSESQKKGYTF.

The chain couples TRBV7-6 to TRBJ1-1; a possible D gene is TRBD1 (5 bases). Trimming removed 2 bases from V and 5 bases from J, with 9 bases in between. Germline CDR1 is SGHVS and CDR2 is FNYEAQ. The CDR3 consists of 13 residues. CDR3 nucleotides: TGTGCCAGCAGCTTAAGGGGAGGGACTGAAGCTTTCTTT. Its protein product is CASSLRGGTEAFF. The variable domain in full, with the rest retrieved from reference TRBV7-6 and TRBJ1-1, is GAGVSQSPRYKVTKRGQDVALRCDPISGHVSLYWYRQALGQGPEFLTYFNYEAQQDKSGLPNDRFSAERPEGSISTLTIQRTEQRDSAMYRCASSLRGGTEAFFGQGTRLTVV.

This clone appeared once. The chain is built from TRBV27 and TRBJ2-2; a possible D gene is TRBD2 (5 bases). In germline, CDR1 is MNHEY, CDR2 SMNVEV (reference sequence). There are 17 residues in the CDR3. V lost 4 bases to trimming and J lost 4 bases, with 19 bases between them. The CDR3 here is CASSYSGVADVTGELFF. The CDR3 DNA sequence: TGTGCCAGCAGTTACTCCGGGGTTGCGGACGTCACCGGGGAGCTGTTTTTT.

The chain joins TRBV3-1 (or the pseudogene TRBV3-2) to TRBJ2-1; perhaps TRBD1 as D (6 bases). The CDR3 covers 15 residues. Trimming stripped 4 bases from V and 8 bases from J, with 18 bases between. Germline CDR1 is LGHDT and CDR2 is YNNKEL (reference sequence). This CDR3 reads CASSPPAGGWDEQFF. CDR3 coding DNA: TGTGCCAGCAGCCCCCCTGCTGGGGGCTGGGATGAGCAGTTCTTC.

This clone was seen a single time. The DNA for the CDR3 is TGTGCCAGTAGTGCGGCAAATGGAAACACCATATATTTT. Translated: CASSAANGNTIYF. The chain joins TRBV19 to TRBJ1-3; D is unclear. The germline gives CDR1 LNHDA, CDR2 SQIVND (reference sequence). V was pared by 5 bases and J by 3 bases, with 8 bases between. The CDR3 has 13 amino acids.

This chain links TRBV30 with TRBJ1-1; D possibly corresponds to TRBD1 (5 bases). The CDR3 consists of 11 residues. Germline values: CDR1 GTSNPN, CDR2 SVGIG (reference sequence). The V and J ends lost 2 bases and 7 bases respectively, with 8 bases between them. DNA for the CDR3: TGTGCCTGGAGTTGGCAGGGTGAAGCTTTCTTT. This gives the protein CAWSWQGEAFF.

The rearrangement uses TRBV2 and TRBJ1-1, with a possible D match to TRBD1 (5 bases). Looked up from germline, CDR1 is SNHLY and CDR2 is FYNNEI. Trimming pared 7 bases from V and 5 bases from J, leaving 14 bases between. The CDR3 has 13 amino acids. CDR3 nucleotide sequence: TGTGCCAGCAAGGGGATAATAGGGACTGAAGCTTTCTTT. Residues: CASKGIIGTEAFF.

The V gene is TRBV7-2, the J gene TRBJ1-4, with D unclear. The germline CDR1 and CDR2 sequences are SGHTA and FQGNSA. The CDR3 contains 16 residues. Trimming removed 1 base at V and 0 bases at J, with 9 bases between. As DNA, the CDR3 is TGTGCCAGCAGCTTAGGTACAGAATCAACTAATGAAAAACTGTTTTTT. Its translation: CASSLGTESTNEKLFF.

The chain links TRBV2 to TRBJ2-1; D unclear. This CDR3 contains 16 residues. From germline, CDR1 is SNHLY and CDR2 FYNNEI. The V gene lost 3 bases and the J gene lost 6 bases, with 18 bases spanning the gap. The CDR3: CASSDVRSLNGNEQFF. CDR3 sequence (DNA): TGTGCCAGCAGTGATGTCAGGAGTCTTAACGGCAATGAGCAGTTCTTC. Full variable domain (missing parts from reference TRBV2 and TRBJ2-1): EPEVTQTPSHQVTQMGQEVILRCVPISNHLYFYWYRQILGQKVEFLVSFYNNEISEKSEIFDDQFSVERPDGSNFTLKIRSTKLEDSAMYFCASSDVRSLNGNEQFFGPGTRLTVL.

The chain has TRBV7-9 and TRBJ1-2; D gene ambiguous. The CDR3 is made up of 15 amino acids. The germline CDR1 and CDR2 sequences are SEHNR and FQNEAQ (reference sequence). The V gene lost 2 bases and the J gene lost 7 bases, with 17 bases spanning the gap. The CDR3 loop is CASSLIAGTSIGYTF. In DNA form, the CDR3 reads TGTGCCAGCAGCTTAATAGCAGGTACCTCGATTGGCTACACCTTC.

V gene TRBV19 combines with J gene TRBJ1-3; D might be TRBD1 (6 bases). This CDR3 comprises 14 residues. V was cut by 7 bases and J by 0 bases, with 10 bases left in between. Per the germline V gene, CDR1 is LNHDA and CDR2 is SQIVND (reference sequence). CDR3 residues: CASKTGYSGNTIYF. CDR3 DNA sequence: TGTGCCAGTAAGACAGGATACTCTGGAAACACCATATATTTT.

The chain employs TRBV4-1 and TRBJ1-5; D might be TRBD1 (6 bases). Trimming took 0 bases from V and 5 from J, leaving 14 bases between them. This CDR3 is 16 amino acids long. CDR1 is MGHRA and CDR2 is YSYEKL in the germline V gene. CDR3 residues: CASSQESERGDQPQHF. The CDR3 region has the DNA TGCGCCAGCAGCCAAGAAAGTGAAAGGGGGGATCAGCCCCAGCATTTT.